This T cell receptor beta chain was identified in a study of CD8 T cells in ankylosing spondylitis (dated by TCRdb to 2016 to 2017). Regarding the research as a whole: The study set out to find disease-linked TCR variants by profiling T cell receptor beta repertoires in ankylosing spondylitis patients and healthy donors. The full study cohort comprised about 25 ankylosing spondylitis patients and over a hundred healthy donors. Peripheral blood samples were taken, and synovial fluid was additionally collected from ankylosing spondylitis patients.

The full study reports these points: The disease-linked clones had a CD8+ phenotype and were found at relatively low frequencies in peripheral blood. Blood from ankylosing spondylitis patients appeared to be characterized by a TCR beta motif composed of about eight highly homologous amino acid variants. Some motif variants were previously reported in synovial fluid and blood of reactive arthritis patients, suggesting common disease-initiation mechanisms. The disease-linked clones were reported as significantly enriched in matched synovial fluid samples from ankylosing spondylitis patients.

This clonotype was seen ten or more times. Its antigen remains unidentified. No quality values exist for individual bases; no much larger clone is one base distant. Data came from an Illumina HiSeq 2500. Quantitative 5'-RACE with molecular barcodes was the method used to prepare the TCR beta libraries. The original methods were these. To identify disease-linked TCR variants, a new computational method was used, one built on a probabilistic model of VDJ rearrangement. TCRdb trimmed public reads at Q25 via fastp, called clones via MiXCR and kept in-frame beta chains. Identical CDR3 proteins give one entry, which carries the most common genes and DNA. The V and J calls reflect TCRdb's pipeline rather than the authors' work. For this sample the table gives 150,000 to 200,000 distinct CDR3 sequences, of which 13% were detected only once. The ten largest clonotypes hold 11% of the sample. Here V drops 0 bases and J drops 7 bases, and the junction holds 7 bases not matched to any gene. The germline V gene specifies LGHNA as CDR1 and YSLEER as CDR2. From the cysteine up to the phenylalanine, the CDR3 has a length of 16 residues. Just the 48-base CDR3 DNA is kept, in frame starting at base 1.

This receptor was identified in a female donor with ankylosing spondylitis or in good health (not recorded which). The sequence joins TRBV4-3 to TRBJ2-1; 9 nucleotides in the junction match TRBD2. The specimen was blood, either unsorted or a sorted T cell fraction (not recorded which). The DNA sequence is given as TGCGCCAGCAGCCAAGATATTAGCGGGAGTTGGAATGAGCAGTTCTTC. This translates into CASSQDISGSWNEQFF.